These 3 T cell receptor beta chains came from one sample sequenced in a study of cytomegalovirus exposure and HLA in healthy donors. The PCR contained 60 Vbeta and 13 Jbeta primers. Assay: immunoSEQ multiplex PCR; the TCRdb copy retains only in-frame clones and omits some. The repertoire holds about 210,000 clones, with approximately 82% as singletons. Sequencing was carried out using PBMCs. The receptors stem from a woman between 45 and 60 years old in good health and CMV-seropositive.

The chain links TRBV12-2 to TRBJ1-4; the table's D gene call, TRBD1, was not cross checked with the DNA. TRBV12-2 is a documented pseudogene. CDR3 length equals 19 residues. The CDR3 reads CASRAAPGQGVRFAEKLFF. The DNA for the CDR3 is TGTGCAAGTCGCGCCGCACCGGGACAGGGTGTACGTTTCGCTGAAAAACTGTTTTTT.

The chain has TRBV25-1 and TRBJ2-7; 10 nucleotides agree with TRBD2. The CDR3 is 16 amino acids. The ends lost 5 bases at V and 6 bases at J; junction bases unmatched: 13. CDR1 MGHDK and CDR2 SYGVNS come from the germline V gene. The CDR3 region has the DNA TGTGCCAGCAGTAGGCAAGCGGGGGGGGCCCCCTCCGAGCAGTACTTC. It encodes CASSRQAGGAPSEQYF.

This chain joins TRBV27 and TRBJ2-7; TRBD1 matches at 8 bases. The germline gives CDR1 MNHEY, CDR2 SMNVEV (reference sequence). The CDR3 consists of 15 residues. V lost 3 bases and J lost 2; bases outside the gene matches: 6. CDR3 region: CASSFPRDRTYEQYF. CDR3 coding DNA: TGTGCCAGCAGTTTTCCCCGGGACAGGACCTACGAGCAGTACTTC.